This T cell receptor (beta chain) stems from a study of blood T cell repertoires in COVID-19. Study information: The origin of the acute and convalescent COVID-19 samples was the United States, Italy and Spain. The analysed material was cDNA or gDNA that came from T cells, B-cell-depleted T cells, or PBMCs.

V shed 4 bases and J shed 3 bases, with 14 bases lying between them. This CDR3 region has 15 residues. The germline V gene encodes CDR1 KGHDR and CDR2 SFDVKD. This clone showed up just a few times. As processed by the authors: The assay estimated nucleated cells by amplifying reference gene primers. Clones were sequenced by immunoSEQ multiplex PCR, and TCRdb holds only the in-frame ones, with some missing. Clonal size and the V and J genes are those of that table, whereas D and trimming came from the DNA. The sample yields fewer than 110,000 clones, around 87% seen once. Sequenced sample: peripheral blood. This TCR was sampled from a woman aged 25 to 39 with acute or convalescent COVID-19. This chain links TRBV24-1 with TRBJ1-2; D call uncertain. As DNA, the CDR3 is TGTGCCACCAGTGACCCCCCCCGCGGCTACTATGGCTACACCTTC. Translation: CATSDPPRGYYGYTF.